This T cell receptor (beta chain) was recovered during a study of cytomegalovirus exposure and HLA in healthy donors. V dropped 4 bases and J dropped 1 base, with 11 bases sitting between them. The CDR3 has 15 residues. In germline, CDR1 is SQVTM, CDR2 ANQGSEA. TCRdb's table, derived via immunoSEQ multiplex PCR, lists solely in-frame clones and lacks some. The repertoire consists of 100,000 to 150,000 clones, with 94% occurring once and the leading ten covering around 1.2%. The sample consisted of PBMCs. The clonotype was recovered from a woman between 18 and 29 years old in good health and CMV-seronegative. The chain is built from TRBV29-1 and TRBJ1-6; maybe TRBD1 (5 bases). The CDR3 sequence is CSVAEGTSYNSPLHF. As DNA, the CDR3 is TGCAGCGTTGCAGAAGGGACTTCCTATAATTCACCCCTCCACTTT.